This TCR beta chain is from a study of identical twins. TCRdb ran MiXCR on the 5' RACE reads and lists one entry per CDR3 protein. The sample lists 450,000 to 650,000 distinct CDR3 sequences, more than 9% seen once, with approximately 3% in the top ten. The germline CDR1 and CDR2 sequences are SGHRS and YFSETQ. V gave up 4 bases and J gave up 4 bases; unmatched junction bases: 10. The CDR3 length is 16 residues. This clonotype appeared many times. This same sample was also taken into another study, of yellow fever vaccine responses in identical twins.

The J gene is TRBJ2-5, the V gene TRBV5-1, with 10 positions matching TRBD2. The clonotype originates from a young woman in good health. Sequenced: PBMCs. CDR3 loop: CASSPLTAGGPETQYF. DNA of the CDR3: TGCGCCAGCAGCCCTTTGACAGCGGGGGGGCCAGAGACCCAGTACTTC.